This TCR beta chain comes out of a study of control samples from healthy donors and cancer patients. From germline, CDR1 is LNHDA and CDR2 SQIVND (reference sequence). The CDR3 has 17 amino acids. The J segment lost 2 bases and the V segment lost 2 bases, leaving 8 bases of the junction unmatched. Sequenced by immunoSEQ multiplex PCR; TCRdb stores in-frame clones only, minus some. This table has about 130,000 clones, roughly 90% appearing once. Judged by abundance, this clone is medium-sized (0.01 to 0.1%). The clonotype comes from a man aged 18 to 30 in good health. The chain employs TRBV19 and TRBJ1-5; 8 bases are a match to TRBD1. Sequences were obtained from blood. This CDR3 is CASSISLPGQGNQPQHF. CDR3 bases: TGTGCCAGTAGTATATCACTCCCGGGACAGGGCAATCAGCCCCAGCATTTT.